The text below deals with one TCR beta chain. As yet, its antigen is unknown. Sequencing used immunoSEQ multiplex PCR; TCRdb keeps in-frame clones, though not all of them. The data show about 88,000 clones, roughly 84% seen once. The data were taken from a study of cytomegalovirus exposure and HLA in healthy donors. Study-level findings and limits: Reportedly, diagnosis of cytomegalovirus status by the classifier showed high specificity and sensitivity. Within the 120 or so validation repertoires, first-cohort TCR clusters tended to co-occur, according to a later analysis.

The study drew the donors from its approximately 120-subject validation cohort, separate from the 666-subject first cohort. CDR3 size: 16 residues. Trimming took 1 base from V and 3 from J, leaving 16 bases between them. Germline V gives CDR1 SGHRS, CDR2 YFSETQ. This clonotype originated in a woman under 30 in good health and CMV-seropositive. V usage is TRBV5-1 and J usage is TRBJ1-1; D is unresolved. The sequencing input was PBMCs. CDR3 sequence (DNA): TGCGCCAGCAGCTTGTTGGGTTTGAGGGCGGACACTGAAGCTTTCTTT. It yields the protein CASSLLGLRADTEAFF.